This TCR beta chain came from a study of T cells in Graves' hyperthyroidism and ophthalmopathy. Overall study: Pretreatment peripheral blood was obtained at initial diagnosis.

The germline V gene encodes CDR1 MDHEN and CDR2 SYDVKM. CDR3 size: 14 residues. V lost 5 bases and J lost 8, with 18 bases in between. From RNA transcripts, TCR beta CDR3 regions were amplified. Primed by the HTBI set, a first-round RT-PCR was run on the TCR CDR3. TCRdb independently ran MiXCR on the multiplex PCR reads; one entry per CDR3 protein. The profile shows 450,000 to 500,000 distinct CDR3 sequences, about 22% of them singletons. Material: blood. The chain uses TRBV28 and TRBJ1-2; D might be TRBD1 (5 bases). The sequence was collected from a woman in her 70s with Graves' ophthalmopathy. In DNA, the CDR3 is TGTGCCAGCAGTCCCTCCGGACCGGGGGGGGGCTACACCTTC. Its protein product is CASSPSGPGGGYTF.